The rows below give T cell receptor beta chains drawn from one sample of a study of blood T cell repertoires in COVID-19. The protocol was immunoSEQ multiplex PCR, while the TCRdb copy is restricted to in-frame clones and leaves out a portion. Of about 250,000 clones listed, around 83% are singletons. The sample was peripheral blood. These receptors were collected from a man aged 40-55 years with active or convalescent COVID-19. The CDR3 runs from the conserved cysteine through the conserved F or W. Each record gives: J gene, clone size, D gene, V gene, CDR3 DNA, CDR3 protein. D genes are given only for firm matches. Only some rows state a clone size, as once, few, many or a class for expanded clones.

TRBJ2-2 - - TRBV27 TGTGCCAGCAGTTTATCGTTTTACGGGGAGCTGTTTTTT CASSLSFYGELFF
TRBJ2-7 - - TRBV6-5 TGTGCCAGTTGCGGGCGCAGCTCCTACGAGCAGTACTTC CASCGRSSYEQYF
TRBJ2-2 - - TRBV24-1 TGTGCCACCAGTGATCCCCATGGATCGACAGTGACGAACACCGGGGAGCTGTTTTTT CATSDPHGSTVTNTGELFF
TRBJ1-5 once - TRBV19 TGTGCCAGTCTTCCCTGGGGGGGGGCGGGACAGCCCCAGCATTTT CASLPWGGAGQPQHF
TRBJ2-2 - - TRBV1 TGCACCAGCAGCCAAGATCGCGCGGGCAGGCCAACGAACACCGGGGAGCTGTTTTTT CTSSQDRAGRPTNTGELFF
TRBJ1-2 - TRBD1 TRBV7-8 TGTGCCAGCAGCTCGGGACAGTCTAACTATGGCTACACCTTC CASSSGQSNYGYTF
TRBJ2-7 - - TRBV9 TGTGCCAGCAGCCACACCTTCTCCTACGAGCAGTACTTC CASSHTFSYEQYF
TRBJ1-4 - - TRBV28 TGTGCCAGCAGTCACGGGACTCTTGACGAAAAACTGTTTTTT CASSHGTLDEKLFF
TRBJ1-3 - - TRBV18 TGTGCCAGCTCACCACCGTCGGGGATCGGAAACACCATATATTTT CASSPPSGIGNTIYF
TRBJ1-3 - - TRBV2 TGTGCCAGCAGTGAATTGTCCAGGTGGGACACCATATATTTT CASSELSRWDTIYF
TRBJ2-1 - - TRBV30 TGTGCCTGGAGTGGGGGCCCAGGGAATGAGCAGTTCTTC CAWSGGPGNEQFF
TRBJ1-2 - - TRBV11-2 TGTGCCAGCAGCTTAGAGGTGCGGGGTTTGGGTGGCTACACCTTC CASSLEVRGLGGYTF
TRBJ2-1 - - TRBV27 TGTGCCAGCAGTTTCTACGCGGGGCGCAACAATGAGCAGTTCTTC CASSFYAGRNNEQFF
TRBJ1-1 - - TRBV7-2 TGTGCCAGCAGCTGGGGCCTACCTGGGGACACTGAAGCTTTCTTT CASSWGLPGDTEAFF
TRBJ1-1 - - TRBV6-6 TGTGCCAGCAGTTACTCGAGATGGGGGCTGGGAACTGAAGCTTTCTTT CASSYSRWGLGTEAFF
TRBJ1-1 few - TRBV12-3/TRBV12-4 TGTGCCAGCAGTTTTCGACAGAACACTGAAGCTTTCTTT CASSFRQNTEAFF
TRBJ2-5 - - TRBV7-3 TGTGCCAGCAGCTTATCAGGGCAACAAGAGACCCAGTACTTC CASSLSGQQETQYF
TRBJ2-5 once - TRBV5-1 TGCGCCAGCAGCCCTACGCGTGGGGCCCAAGAGACCCAGTACTTC CASSPTRGAQETQYF
TRBJ2-7 - - TRBV30 TGTGCCTGGACCCGAGATAGCGCCGAGCAGTACTTC CAWTRDSAEQYF
TRBJ2-7 - TRBD2 TRBV27 TGTGCCAGCACCCCCGGGGGGGTTCTGTACTTC CASTPGGVLYF
TRBJ1-1 - TRBD1 TRBV9 TGTGCCAGCAGACCCGGACAGGGGCTGACTGAAGCTTTCTTT CASRPGQGLTEAFF
TRBJ2-1 - TRBD2 TRBV29-1 TGCAGCGTTGAGTTTAACGCGGGGGACAATGAGCAGTTCTTC CSVEFNAGDNEQFF
TRBJ1-2 - TRBD1 TRBV11-2 TGTGCCAGCAGCTTGAGGGGGCCTAACTATGGCTACACCTTC CASSLRGPNYGYTF
TRBJ1-1 - TRBD1 TRBV5-1 TGCGCCAGCAGCCAGGGGACAGGGAATGAAGCTTTCTTT CASSQGTGNEAFF
TRBJ1-5 few - TRBV6-6 TGTGCCAGCACTTTAGGACAGCCTTATAGCAATCAGCCCCAGCATTTT CASTLGQPYSNQPQHF
TRBJ2-7 - TRBD1 TRBV2 TGTGCCAGCAGGTCACAGGGGGCCACCCCCTACGAGCAGTACTTC CASRSQGATPYEQYF
TRBJ1-2 - TRBD1 TRBV30 TGTGCCTGGAGCGAAGGGACAGGCATCTATGGCTACACCTTC CAWSEGTGIYGYTF
TRBJ1-1 - TRBD1 TRBV9 TGTGCCAGCAGTGAAAGGGGGCTCTCTGAAGCTTTCTTT CASSERGLSEAFF
TRBJ1-2 - - TRBV18 TGTGCCAGCTCACCACAGTCGGGGAGGGATGGCTACACCTTC CASSPQSGRDGYTF
TRBJ2-3 - - TRBV18 TGTGCCAGCTCACCCGCAGATACGCAGTATTTT CASSPADTQYF
TRBJ2-7 - TRBD2 TRBV20-1 TGCAGTGCTAGTCGGGGGGGGACGGGCGAGCAGTACTTC CSASRGGTGEQYF
TRBJ2-5 - TRBD2 TRBV30 TGTGCCTGGAGTATCGGGACTAGCTTCTCCAGGGACTTC CAWSIGTSFSRDF
TRBJ2-1 - - TRBV6-5 TGTGCCAGCAGCGAGACACTGAGCTCCTACAATGAGCAGTTCTTC CASSETLSSYNEQFF
TRBJ2-7 - - TRBV6-5 TGTGCCAGCAGTTACTCGAGAGACTCCGACCTGCAGTACTTC CASSYSRDSDLQYF
TRBJ1-5 once - TRBV19 TGTGCCAGTAGTACGCGGGACGGTGTGAATCAGCCCCAGCATTTT CASSTRDGVNQPQHF
TRBJ2-2 - TRBD1 TRBV9 TGTGCCAGCAGCGTTAAACCGGGACAGGGGGCAACAAGCACCGGGGAGCTGTTTTTT CASSVKPGQGATSTGELFF
TRBJ1-5 - - TRBV9 TGTGCCAGCAGCTTAACAGGGAATCAGCCCCAGCATTTT CASSLTGNQPQHF
TRBJ1-2 few - TRBV10-2 TGCGCCAGCAGTGATACAGCTAACTATGGCTACACCTTC CASSDTANYGYTF
TRBJ2-2 - TRBD1 TRBV27 TGTGCCAGCAGACCCACCGGGACAGGGTCCGGGGAGCTGTTTTTT CASRPTGTGSGELFF
TRBJ2-7 - TRBD1 TRBV6-5 TGTGCCAGCAGTTTCCGGGACAGGGTGGTCGAGCAGTACTTC CASSFRDRVVEQYF
TRBJ2-7 - - TRBV4-1 TGCGCCAGCAGCCAAGAGTACAGGATCTCCGAGCAGTACTTC CASSQEYRISEQYF
TRBJ2-7 - - TRBV2 TGTGCCAGCGCCCCCCCCCTAGGGGATGGGGCTTACGAGCAGTACTTC CASAPPLGDGAYEQYF